Following are 22 T cell receptor beta chains from one sample sequenced in a study of blood T cells in healthy people across ages. Sample-barcoded 5' priming and a J-beta primer mix drove a second PCR of 7 to 11 cycles. TCRdb recomputed calls from the 5' RACE reads with MiXCR, one row per CDR3 protein. The data contain some 700,000 distinct CDR3 sequences, approximately 21% of them singletons. The sequenced sample consisted of blood. The source is a man aged 65-85 years in good health.

This clonotype turned up a few times. J is TRBJ2-3 and V is TRBV7-2, with 7 bases aligning to TRBD2. Germline-derived CDR1 and CDR2 are SGHTA and FQGNSA. The CDR3 runs 17 residues. V shed 1 base and J 5 bases; nucleotides not matched to a gene: 12. The chain's CDR3 is CASSLVARGGVGDTQYF. CDR3 nucleotides: TGTGCCAGCAGCTTAGTTGCGCGGGGAGGGGTTGGAGATACGCAGTATTTT.

The chain employs TRBV9 and TRBJ2-7; 7 positions agree with TRBD1. With the DNA end fitting TRBJ2-1 better, the J assignment may be wrong. Germline V CDR1 and CDR2: SGDLS, YYNGEE. The CDR3 spans 16 residues. CDR3 sequence: CASSVGRDRVMIEQFF. For the CDR3, the DNA is TGTGCCAGCAGCGTAGGGAGAGACAGGGTAATGATTGAGCAGTTCTTC.

The chain has TRBV4-2 and TRBJ2-3; 16 positions agree with TRBD2. The V gene's germline CDR1 is LGHNA and CDR2 YNFKEQ. This CDR3 is 18 amino acids long. The V segment lost 1 base and the J segment 0 bases; nucleotides outside the gene matches: 1. Here the CDR3 reads CASSQVGLAGGSTDTQYF. DNA for the CDR3: TGTGCCAGCAGCCAAGTGGGACTAGCGGGGGGGAGCACAGATACGCAGTATTTT.

In its sample, this clonotype was seen once. Since a much larger clone is just one base distant, this may be a read error. The V call is TRBV7-2, the J call TRBJ1-1; unclear D gene. CDR3 length: 13 residues. CDR1 and CDR2 (germline): SGHTA, FQGNSA. Trimming left V 3 bases short and J 1 base short, with 6 bases between. The CDR3 sequence: CASSFAPNTEAFF. The CDR3 nucleotides read TGTGCCAGCAGCTTTGCCCCGAACACTGAAGCTTTCTTT. The whole variable domain, filled in from reference TRBV7-2 and TRBJ1-1, reads GAGVSQSPSNKVTEKGKDVELRCDPISGHTALYWYRQSLGQGLEFLIYFQGNSAPDKSGLPSDRFSAERTGGSVSTLTIQRTQQEDSAVYLCASSFAPNTEAFFGQGTRLTVV.

This clonotype was seen a few times. The CDR3 loop reads CASSYPGLAGPDEQFF. Here the CDR3 DNA reads TGTGCCAGCAGTTACCCCGGGCTAGCGGGACCCGATGAGCAGTTCTTC. The chain employs TRBV6-2 or TRBV6-3 and TRBJ2-5; 9 bases align to TRBD2. TRBJ2-1 explains the end of the DNA better; the J call may be wrong. This CDR3 is built from 16 residues. In germline, CDR1 is MNHEY, CDR2 SVGEGT.

V is TRBV29-1 and J is TRBJ2-1, with TRBD2 matching 11 bases. This CDR3 contains 14 residues. The germline V gene encodes CDR1 SQVTM and CDR2 ANQGSEA. V dropped 7 bases and J dropped 5; count of bases not matched to a gene: 7. The CDR3 sequence is CSASTSGVDNEQFF. The CDR3 DNA reads TGCAGCGCATCGACTAGCGGGGTGGACAATGAGCAGTTCTTC.

This clonotype was counted between two and nine times. This rearrangement joins TRBV4-1 to TRBJ2-7; D could derive from TRBD1 or TRBD2 (5 bases each). The V gene lost 0 bases and the J gene lost 3 bases, with 12 bases spanning the gap. The CDR3 extends over 15 amino acids. Germline CDR1 reads MGHRA; CDR2 reads YSYEKL. The CDR3 here is CASSQDPGSLYEQYF. CDR3 bases: TGCGCCAGCAGCCAAGATCCAGGGAGCCTCTACGAGCAGTACTTC.

This chain links TRBV28 with TRBJ2-5, with D maybe TRBD1 (6 bases). CDR3 length: 14 residues. Germline V CDR1 and CDR2: MDHEN, SYDVKM. The ends were cut back, 5 bases at V and 2 bases at J, with 12 bases in the middle. CDR3 amino acids: CASSTTGWQETQYF. In nucleotides, the CDR3 is TGTGCCAGCAGTACAACAGGGTGGCAAGAGACCCAGTACTTC.

This clonotype was picked up a small number of times. This chain joins TRBV20-1 and TRBJ1-6; D is uncertain. The CDR3 consists of 15 residues. V was pared by 3 bases and J by 6 bases, with 15 bases between. Germline V gives CDR1 DFQATT, CDR2 SNEGSKA (reference sequence). The CDR3 sequence is CSARSARRLNSPLHF. The CDR3 DNA sequence: TGCAGTGCTAGGTCGGCCAGGAGACTTAATTCACCCCTCCACTTT.

This clonotype was seen at least ten times. The chain joins TRBV12-3 or TRBV12-4 to TRBJ1-2; possibly TRBD1 for D (6 bases). Trimming left V 3 bases short and J 7 bases short, with 18 bases between. This CDR3 contains 15 residues. The CDR3 DNA reads as TGTGCCAGCAGTTTGCCGGACAGCCGGTACATTGGCTACACCTTC. Translation: CASSLPDSRYIGYTF.

The chain employs TRBV7-2 and TRBJ1-1; 7 nucleotides match TRBD1. V lost 5 bases and J lost 0; bases outside the gene matches: 9. Germline V gives CDR1 SGHTA, CDR2 FQGNSA. The CDR3 contains 16 residues. The CDR3 protein is CASSPQTGPLNTEAFF. Here the CDR3 DNA reads TGTGCCAGCAGCCCACAGACAGGGCCGTTGAACACTGAAGCTTTCTTT.

This clonotype was detected only a few times. This chain links TRBV28 with TRBJ2-1, with D maybe TRBD2 (5 bases). The CDR3 spans 14 residues. Germline CDR1 and CDR2: MDHEN and SYDVKM. Trimming shortened V by 2 bases and J by 2 bases, and 7 bases separated the two germline ends. CDR3 residues: CASSLQRPYNEQFF. CDR3 sequence (DNA): TGTGCCAGCAGTTTACAGCGGCCCTACAATGAGCAGTTCTTC.

This clonotype was counted only a few times. The rearrangement joins TRBV2 to TRBJ2-1; 7 bases match TRBD1. The CDR3 consists of 16 residues. V lost 1 base and J lost 0; bases outside the gene matches: 3. Germline V gene data show CDR1 as SNHLY and CDR2 as FYNNEI. The CDR3 DNA reads as TGTGCCAGCAGTGAAGAAGGGGGCAGCTCCTACAATGAGCAGTTCTTC. Translating gives CASSEEGGSSYNEQFF.

This clonotype has only a few counts. A much more abundant neighbour one base away suggests this may be a read error. The J gene is TRBJ1-1, the V gene TRBV20-1; D unclear. Germline V gene data show CDR1 as DFQATT and CDR2 as SNEGSKA (reference sequence). CDR3 length: 13 residues. This CDR3 is CSARSSRNAEAFF. The CDR3 coding sequence is TGCAGTGCTAGGTCTTCCAGGAACGCTGAAGCTTTCTTT.

This clonotype was seen only a few times. The chain joins TRBV29-1 to TRBJ2-3, with D perhaps matching TRBD2 (5 bases). The V gene's germline CDR1 is SQVTM and CDR2 ANQGSEA. CDR3 length: 14 amino acids. The V gene lost 4 bases and the J gene lost 5 bases, with 16 bases spanning the gap. The CDR3 nucleotides are TGCAGCGTTGGTTTGGCTCCGGCGGGAGATACGCAGTATTTT. Protein: CSVGLAPAGDTQYF.

In regard to this clonotype: One end of the junction is discordant with germline, which a read error may explain. The chain combines TRBV12-3 or TRBV12-4 with TRBJ1-1; unclear D gene. The CDR3 covers 13 residues. The CDR3 DNA reads as TGTACCAGCAGTTTCGGGGTTGACACTGAAGCTTTCTTT. Encoded protein: CTSSFGVDTEAFF.

This clonotype was seen a handful of times. The genes are TRBV20-1 and TRBJ1-2; perhaps TRBD1 as D (6 bases). Deletions cut 1 base from V and 4 bases from J, with 13 bases between. Germline values: CDR1 DFQATT, CDR2 SNEGSKA (reference sequence). The CDR3 totals 14 residues. CDR3 loop: CSARATGYSYGYTF. Written as DNA, the CDR3 is TGCAGTGCTAGAGCTACAGGGTATTCCTATGGCTACACCTTC.

This clonotype showed up just a few times. The V call is TRBV24-1, the J call TRBJ2-1; D is ambiguous. Germline V gene sequence: CDR1 KGHDR, CDR2 SFDVKD. CDR3 size: 15 residues. The V end lost 5 bases, the J end lost 9 bases, and 19 bases lay between the germline ends. CDR3 loop: CATSARTPSFSEQFF. The DNA of the CDR3 is TGTGCCACCAGTGCCCGCACCCCCTCCTTTTCTGAGCAGTTCTTC.

This chain connects TRBV12-3 or TRBV12-4 to TRBJ2-7; D possibly corresponds to TRBD2 (8 bases). V was trimmed by 2 bases and J by 5 bases, leaving 25 bases between them. The CDR3 spans 18 residues. CDR3 protein: CASSLLSPAGLGGHEQYF. In DNA form, the CDR3 reads TGTGCCAGCAGTTTACTTTCTCCGGCGGGACTAGGGGGCCACGAGCAGTACTTC.

This clonotype has just a few counts. The chain is built from TRBV3-1 and TRBJ1-2, with 7 bases fitting TRBD1. The length of the CDR3 is 15 residues. In germline, CDR1 is LGHDT, CDR2 YNNKEL (reference sequence). The ends lost 1 base at V and 3 bases at J; junction bases unmatched: 5. CDR3 amino acids: CASSQGRGGHYGYTF. The CDR3 DNA is TGTGCCAGCAGCCAAGGGCGAGGGGGCCACTATGGCTACACCTTC. The whole variable domain, remainder taken from reference TRBV3-1 and TRBJ1-2, is DTAVSQTPKYLVTQMGNDKSIKCEQNLGHDTMYWYKQDSKKFLKIMFSYNNKELIINETVPNRFSPKSPDKAHLNLHINSLELGDSAVYFCASSQGRGGHYGYTFGSGTRLTVV.

The chain uses TRBV20-1 and TRBJ1-3, with 8 bases aligning to TRBD1. CDR1 is DFQATT, CDR2 SNEGSKA, per germline (reference sequence). The V and J ends lost 1 base and 7 bases, in that order; junction bases with no gene match: 3. This CDR3 is 13 amino acids long. The CDR3 coding sequence is TGCAGTGCTAGAGCAACAGGGGGGAACACCATATATTTT. It is translated as CSARATGGNTIYF.

The genes are TRBV4-3 and TRBJ2-1; no definite D call. With 5 bases removed from V and 4 bases from J, the gap between germline ends came to 18 bases. Germline-derived CDR1 and CDR2 are LGHNA and YSLEER. The CDR3 totals 16 residues. In DNA, the CDR3 is TGCGCCAGCAGCTCACGCAATATGGCTATGTACAATGAGCAGTTCTTC. It is translated as CASSSRNMAMYNEQFF.